In its sample, the clone carrying this T cell receptor beta chain was seen many times. The antigen remains undetermined. Time point given: newly diagnosed GD, antithyroid drugs for less than 3 months. Following extraction of RNA from PBMCs, that RNA was used to make the TCR library. This sample was taken from a study of regulatory T cells in long-lasting Graves disease. V was cut by 10 bases and J by 6 bases, with 14 bases left in between. This CDR3 region has 12 residues. In germline, CDR1 is ENHRY, CDR2 SYGVKD. For TCR beta, libraries came from iRepertoire HTBI primers and Arm-PCR of CDR3 regions. TCRdb fed the multiplex PCR reads into MiXCR, producing one record per CDR3 protein. The sample shows hundreds of thousands of distinct CDR3 sequences, around 17% of them seen only once. Whole-study findings and limits: With persistent disease, TRBV28, TRBJ1-2 and TRBJ2-5 were the favored segments.

The data also belong to a second study, concerning T cells in Graves' hyperthyroidism and ophthalmopathy. That paper notes: Clonotypes that were expanded in thyroid above 0.001 mostly appeared in blood too. A model of 13 V-J features distinguished ophthalmopathy from stable hyperthyroidism.

This TCR was recovered from a woman in her thirties with Graves disease. The V and J genes are TRBV10-3 and TRBJ2-3, with D perhaps being TRBD1 or TRBD2 (6 bases each). This material consisted of peripheral blood mononuclear cells (PBMCs), taken at new diagnosis, from a patient treated with antithyroid drugs. The CDR3, as DNA: TGTGCCACGAGACAGGAGGGGGATACGCAGTATTTT. Its protein is CATRQEGDTQYF.